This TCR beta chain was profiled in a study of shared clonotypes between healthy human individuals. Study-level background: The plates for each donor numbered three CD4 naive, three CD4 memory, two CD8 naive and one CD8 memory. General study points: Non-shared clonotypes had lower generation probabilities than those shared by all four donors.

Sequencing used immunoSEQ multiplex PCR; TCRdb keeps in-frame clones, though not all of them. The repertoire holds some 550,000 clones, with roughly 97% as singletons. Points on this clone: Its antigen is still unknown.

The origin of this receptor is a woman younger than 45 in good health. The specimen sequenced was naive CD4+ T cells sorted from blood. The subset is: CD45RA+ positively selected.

The CDR3 sequence is CASSYQGAYGYTF. In DNA, the CDR3 is TGTGCCAGCAGTTACCAGGGTGCCTATGGCTACACCTTC. This chain uses TRBV28 with TRBJ1-2; a possible D gene is TRBD1 (5 bases). The CDR3 consists of 13 residues. The germline V gene has CDR1 MDHEN and CDR2 SYDVKM. Trimming took 4 bases from V and 4 from J, leaving 10 bases between them.